These T cell receptor beta chains were read from a single sample in a study of T cell responses to AZD1222 COVID-19 vaccine. TCRdb keeps only in-frame clones here, not all; method: immunoSEQ multiplex PCR. The repertoire consists of 85,000 to 120,000 clones, with about four fifths occurring once and the leading ten covering around 15%. The source material was peripheral blood, sampled on day 0 of AZD1222 vaccination. The source of these receptors is an adult in good health. CDR3s include the opening cysteine and the closing phenylalanine or tryptophan. D genes are given only for firm matches. Some rows have no size entry. The others give once, few or many, or a class for an expanded clone.

cdr3_nt: TGTGCCAGCAGCACCCGGTCAGGGGGCAATGAAAAACTGTTTTTT
cdr3_aa: CASSTRSGGNEKLFF
v_call: TRBV12-1
j_call: TRBJ1-4
d_call: .
clone_size: .
cdr3_length: 15

cdr3_nt: TGTGCCAGCGCCGCAACTGTCCGCTCTGGAAACACCATATATTTT
cdr3_aa: CASAATVRSGNTIYF
v_call: TRBV25-1
j_call: TRBJ1-3
d_call: .
clone_size: .
cdr3_length: 15

cdr3_nt: TGTGCCAGCAGCTTTTGGCAGGGTGCCTATGGCTACACCTTC
cdr3_aa: CASSFWQGAYGYTF
v_call: TRBV5-4
j_call: TRBJ1-2
d_call: .
clone_size: .
cdr3_length: 14

cdr3_nt: TGTGCCAGCAGCCTTGTAGACACTGAAGCTTTCTTT
cdr3_aa: CASSLVDTEAFF
v_call: TRBV3-1/TRBV3-2
j_call: TRBJ1-1
d_call: .
clone_size: .
cdr3_length: 12

cdr3_nt: TGTGCCAGCAGCTTAGGCCGGGAAAGGCTAGGCGGCTACACCTTC
cdr3_aa: CASSLGRERLGGYTF
v_call: TRBV7-8
j_call: TRBJ1-2
d_call: .
clone_size: .
cdr3_length: 15

cdr3_nt: TGTGCCAGCAGTTACTCGACAGGGAATGGCTACACCTTC
cdr3_aa: CASSYSTGNGYTF
v_call: TRBV6-2/TRBV6-3
j_call: TRBJ1-2
d_call: TRBD1
clone_size: few
cdr3_length: 13

cdr3_nt: TGTGCCAGCAGTCCCCGTGGGCGCAACTCTGGAAACACCATATATTTT
cdr3_aa: CASSPRGRNSGNTIYF
v_call: TRBV7-2
j_call: TRBJ1-3
d_call: .
clone_size: once
cdr3_length: 16

cdr3_nt: TGTGCCAGCCGATCAGGCAGGGCAAATGAAAAACTGTTTTTT
cdr3_aa: CASRSGRANEKLFF
v_call: TRBV6-5
j_call: TRBJ1-4
d_call: .
clone_size: .
cdr3_length: 14

cdr3_nt: TGCGCCAGCAGTAGCCGAACCCTACCTAACACTGAAGCTTTCTTT
cdr3_aa: CASSSRTLPNTEAFF
v_call: TRBV5-1
j_call: TRBJ1-1
d_call: .
clone_size: .
cdr3_length: 15

cdr3_nt: TGCGCCAGCAGCTGGGGAGGGGGCGAAGAGACCCAGTACTTC
cdr3_aa: CASSWGGGEETQYF
v_call: TRBV5-1
j_call: TRBJ2-5
d_call: .
clone_size: .
cdr3_length: 14

cdr3_nt: TGTGCCAGCAGTCTCCAGCGCCCAACAGGGGTAGATGAGCAGTTCTTC
cdr3_aa: CASSLQRPTGVDEQFF
v_call: TRBV27
j_call: TRBJ2-1
d_call: TRBD1
clone_size: once
cdr3_length: 16

cdr3_nt: TGTGTGGGAGCTCGGGGCCCAAATAATTCACCCCTCCACTTT
cdr3_aa: CVGARGPNNSPLHF
v_call: TRBV6-5
j_call: TRBJ1-6
d_call: .
clone_size: once
cdr3_length: 14

cdr3_nt: TGTGCCATCAGTGAGTCGATTAACGACATCGAGCAGTACTTC
cdr3_aa: CAISESINDIEQYF
v_call: TRBV10-3
j_call: TRBJ2-7
d_call: .
clone_size: few
cdr3_length: 14

cdr3_nt: TGTGCCAGCAGCTGGGCCCGGACAGGGATAGATACGCAGTATTTT
cdr3_aa: CASSWARTGIDTQYF
v_call: TRBV5-4
j_call: TRBJ2-3
d_call: TRBD1
clone_size: .
cdr3_length: 15

cdr3_nt: TGTGCCAGCAGTCAAACAGGTGGCACTGAAGCTTTCTTT
cdr3_aa: CASSQTGGTEAFF
v_call: TRBV12-3/TRBV12-4
j_call: TRBJ1-1
d_call: .
clone_size: .
cdr3_length: 13

cdr3_nt: TGTGCCAGCAGCTTGGATATAGGACCCCTCTATGGCTACACCTTC
cdr3_aa: CASSLDIGPLYGYTF
v_call: TRBV5-6
j_call: TRBJ1-2
d_call: .
clone_size: .
cdr3_length: 15

cdr3_nt: TGTGCCAGCAGCCAGGGACAAATCCTCCACGAAGCTTTCTTT
cdr3_aa: CASSQGQILHEAFF
v_call: TRBV5-8
j_call: TRBJ1-1
d_call: .
clone_size: medium-sized
cdr3_length: 14

cdr3_nt: TGTGCCAGTAGTCCAGGGGACTTTTTGAGCAATCAGCCCCAGCATTTT
cdr3_aa: CASSPGDFLSNQPQHF
v_call: TRBV19
j_call: TRBJ1-5
d_call: .
clone_size: .
cdr3_length: 16

cdr3_nt: TGCGCCAGCAGCCCTGGGACAGGGGGACCCTACAATGAGCAGTTCTTC
cdr3_aa: CASSPGTGGPYNEQFF
v_call: TRBV5-1
j_call: TRBJ2-1
d_call: TRBD1
clone_size: .
cdr3_length: 16

cdr3_nt: TGTGCCAGCAGTGAGAGTCCGGGAGTCACAGATACGCAGTATTTT
cdr3_aa: CASSESPGVTDTQYF
v_call: TRBV2
j_call: TRBJ2-3
d_call: .
clone_size: .
cdr3_length: 15

cdr3_nt: TGTGCCAGCAGCCCGGGATTCAATGAAAAACTGTTTTTT
cdr3_aa: CASSPGFNEKLFF
v_call: TRBV7-2
j_call: TRBJ1-4
d_call: .
clone_size: .
cdr3_length: 13

cdr3_nt: TGTGCCAGCAGTTTTTCATCGGGAGGGTTCGAGCAGTACTTC
cdr3_aa: CASSFSSGGFEQYF
v_call: TRBV27
j_call: TRBJ2-7
d_call: TRBD2
clone_size: .
cdr3_length: 14

cdr3_nt: TGTGCCAGCAGTCAAGAGAGGGGGCTGGGGCAACCTTTCTTT
cdr3_aa: CASSQERGLGQPFF
v_call: TRBV11-2
j_call: TRBJ1-1
d_call: TRBD1
clone_size: .
cdr3_length: 14

cdr3_nt: TGTGCCAGCAGCCAAGGTTTTATGGTTGAGCAGTACTTC
cdr3_aa: CASSQGFMVEQYF
v_call: TRBV14
j_call: TRBJ2-7
d_call: .
clone_size: .
cdr3_length: 13

cdr3_nt: TGTGCCACCCGTCATCGCACAGATACGCAGTATTTT
cdr3_aa: CATRHRTDTQYF
v_call: TRBV19
j_call: TRBJ2-3
d_call: .
clone_size: .
cdr3_length: 12

cdr3_nt: TGTGCCAGTACTGGGGCGCCAACTAATGAAAAACTGTTTTTT
cdr3_aa: CASTGAPTNEKLFF
v_call: TRBV19
j_call: TRBJ1-4
d_call: .
clone_size: .
cdr3_length: 14

cdr3_nt: TGTGCCAGCAGCACCCGGACAGGGGAGGACTTGCCCAACGTCCTGACTTTC
cdr3_aa: CASSTRTGEDLPNVLTF
v_call: TRBV11-3
j_call: TRBJ2-6
d_call: TRBD1
clone_size: once
cdr3_length: 17

cdr3_nt: TGTGCCACCAGTTTCTCTCAGGGCACTGAAGCTTTCTTT
cdr3_aa: CATSFSQGTEAFF
v_call: TRBV24-1
j_call: TRBJ1-1
d_call: .
clone_size: .
cdr3_length: 13

cdr3_nt: TGTGCCAGCTCACCGCCATACGGCACTGAAGCTTTCTTT
cdr3_aa: CASSPPYGTEAFF
v_call: TRBV18
j_call: TRBJ1-1
d_call: .
clone_size: .
cdr3_length: 13

cdr3_nt: TGTGCCAGAATGGGACAGGAATACAATGAGCAGTTCTTC
cdr3_aa: CARMGQEYNEQFF
v_call: TRBV9
j_call: TRBJ2-1
d_call: TRBD1
clone_size: .
cdr3_length: 13

cdr3_nt: TGTGCCAGCAATTCGGGGGGCGTCACCGGGGAGCTGTTTTTT
cdr3_aa: CASNSGGVTGELFF
v_call: TRBV27
j_call: TRBJ2-2
d_call: .
clone_size: .
cdr3_length: 14

cdr3_nt: TGTGCCAGTAGTACATCGGAGACCCAGTACTTC
cdr3_aa: CASSTSETQYF
v_call: TRBV19
j_call: TRBJ2-5
d_call: .
clone_size: .
cdr3_length: 11

cdr3_nt: TGCAGTGCTAGTGGGGGTGGCAATCAGCCCCAGCATTTT
cdr3_aa: CSASGGGNQPQHF
v_call: TRBV20-1
j_call: TRBJ1-5
d_call: .
clone_size: .
cdr3_length: 13

cdr3_nt: TGCAGCGTTGCGAGTCAGATTAATGAAAAACTGTTTTTT
cdr3_aa: CSVASQINEKLFF
v_call: TRBV29-1
j_call: TRBJ1-4
d_call: .
clone_size: .
cdr3_length: 13

cdr3_nt: TGTGCCAGCAGTTTAAGCAACAGGGGGACTGAAGCTTTCTTT
cdr3_aa: CASSLSNRGTEAFF
v_call: TRBV28
j_call: TRBJ1-1
d_call: TRBD1
clone_size: .
cdr3_length: 14

cdr3_nt: TGTGCCAGCAGACTGACAGGGGGCTTTTATAGCAATCAGCCCCAGCATTTT
cdr3_aa: CASRLTGGFYSNQPQHF
v_call: TRBV5-5
j_call: TRBJ1-5
d_call: TRBD1
clone_size: once
cdr3_length: 17

cdr3_nt: TGTGCCAGCAGCTTTGGGAGCAATCAGCCCCAGCATTTT
cdr3_aa: CASSFGSNQPQHF
v_call: TRBV11-3
j_call: TRBJ1-5
d_call: .
clone_size: .
cdr3_length: 13

cdr3_nt: TGCGCCAGCAGCCAAGCGGGGACGGCTGGCTATGGCTACACCTTC
cdr3_aa: CASSQAGTAGYGYTF
v_call: TRBV4-3
j_call: TRBJ1-2
d_call: .
clone_size: .
cdr3_length: 15

cdr3_nt: TGTGCCAGCAGCCCAACAGGTTTTGACTCTCCGATAGCCTACTCTGGAAACACCATATATTTT
cdr3_aa: CASSPTGFDSPIAYSGNTIYF
v_call: TRBV27
j_call: TRBJ1-3
d_call: .
clone_size: .
cdr3_length: 21

cdr3_nt: TGTGCCAGCAGCGACCGGGACAGGGGGTTTCATTCACCCCTCCACTTT
cdr3_aa: CASSDRDRGFHSPLHF
v_call: TRBV11-2
j_call: TRBJ1-6
d_call: TRBD1
clone_size: .
cdr3_length: 16

cdr3_nt: TGTGCCAGCAGCTTGCTAGCGGGGGGCACATATACGCAGTATTTT
cdr3_aa: CASSLLAGGTYTQYF
v_call: TRBV5-6
j_call: TRBJ2-3
d_call: TRBD2
clone_size: .
cdr3_length: 15

cdr3_nt: TGTGCCAGCAGCGGGAGCGGGAGTGTCTACGAGCAGTACTTC
cdr3_aa: CASSGSGSVYEQYF
v_call: TRBV7-9
j_call: TRBJ2-7
d_call: TRBD2
clone_size: .
cdr3_length: 14

cdr3_nt: TGTGCCAGCAGGGAGGGGGCGTCTGGGGCCAACGTCCTGACTTTC
cdr3_aa: CASREGASGANVLTF
v_call: TRBV5-4
j_call: TRBJ2-6
d_call: .
clone_size: .
cdr3_length: 15

cdr3_nt: TGTGCCAGTAGCCTGGGCGGGGCGGATAATCAGCCCCAGCATTTT
cdr3_aa: CASSLGGADNQPQHF
v_call: TRBV19
j_call: TRBJ1-5
d_call: .
clone_size: .
cdr3_length: 15

cdr3_nt: TGTGCCAGCAGTTATTTCAGGGGGCGGCGTGAGGAGTATACTTCACCCCTCCACTTT
cdr3_aa: CASSYFRGRREEYTSPLHF
v_call: TRBV6-2/TRBV6-3
j_call: TRBJ1-6
d_call: TRBD1
clone_size: .
cdr3_length: 19

cdr3_nt: TGTGCCAGCAGCGTTATGGACAGGGACAATGAGCAGTTCTTC
cdr3_aa: CASSVMDRDNEQFF
v_call: TRBV9
j_call: TRBJ2-1
d_call: TRBD1
clone_size: .
cdr3_length: 14

cdr3_nt: TGTGCCAGCAAGCTCCAGGGGTCGGAGAACTATGGCTACACCTTC
cdr3_aa: CASKLQGSENYGYTF
v_call: TRBV7-9
j_call: TRBJ1-2
d_call: .
clone_size: .
cdr3_length: 15

cdr3_nt: TGTGCCAGCAGCCCAAGCGGAGGGACCTCGAACACCGGGGAGCTGTTTTTT
cdr3_aa: CASSPSGGTSNTGELFF
v_call: TRBV5-4
j_call: TRBJ2-2
d_call: .
clone_size: .
cdr3_length: 17

cdr3_nt: TGCGCCAGCAGCCATAGGGACAAAAACATTCAGTACTTC
cdr3_aa: CASSHRDKNIQYF
v_call: TRBV4-3
j_call: TRBJ2-4
d_call: .
clone_size: once
cdr3_length: 13

cdr3_nt: TGTGCCAGCAGCTTACGCGGCGGATACTCCACAGATACGCAGTATTTT
cdr3_aa: CASSLRGGYSTDTQYF
v_call: TRBV11-3
j_call: TRBJ2-3
d_call: .
clone_size: .
cdr3_length: 16

cdr3_nt: TGTGCCAGCAGCTTGATTGCCCAGGGAGGAAACACCATATATTTT
cdr3_aa: CASSLIAQGGNTIYF
v_call: TRBV11-2
j_call: TRBJ1-3
d_call: .
clone_size: .
cdr3_length: 15

cdr3_nt: TGTGCCAGCAGTAGACAGGGTCTTGAAGCTTTCTTT
cdr3_aa: CASSRQGLEAFF
v_call: TRBV12-3/TRBV12-4
j_call: TRBJ1-1
d_call: TRBD1
clone_size: once
cdr3_length: 12

cdr3_nt: TGTGCCACCAGGACAGGGGGCCATGGCTACACCTTC
cdr3_aa: CATRTGGHGYTF
v_call: TRBV24-1
j_call: TRBJ1-2
d_call: TRBD1
clone_size: .
cdr3_length: 12

cdr3_nt: TGTGCCAGCAGCCAAGGTTCTTATAGCTCCTACAATGAGCAGTTCTTC
cdr3_aa: CASSQGSYSSYNEQFF
v_call: TRBV4-2
j_call: TRBJ2-1
d_call: .
clone_size: .
cdr3_length: 16

cdr3_nt: TGTGCCAGCAGGGACATTCCGTATGGCTACACCTTC
cdr3_aa: CASRDIPYGYTF
v_call: TRBV28
j_call: TRBJ1-2
d_call: .
clone_size: .
cdr3_length: 12

cdr3_nt: TGCGCCAGCAGCCCACAGGGGGCCGGGGAGCTGTTTTTT
cdr3_aa: CASSPQGAGELFF
v_call: TRBV5-1
j_call: TRBJ2-2
d_call: TRBD1
clone_size: .
cdr3_length: 13

cdr3_nt: TGTGCCAGCAGTCACGACAGGGAGGGATCACCCCTCCACTTT
cdr3_aa: CASSHDREGSPLHF
v_call: TRBV6-5
j_call: TRBJ1-6
d_call: TRBD1
clone_size: once
cdr3_length: 14

cdr3_nt: TGTGCCAGCACCGCGGGAGTGAGCTCCTACGAGCAGTACTTC
cdr3_aa: CASTAGVSSYEQYF
v_call: TRBV6-5
j_call: TRBJ2-7
d_call: TRBD2
clone_size: .
cdr3_length: 14

cdr3_nt: TGCGCCAGCAGTCCGGGTGCAGGGAGGGTTAGTTCACCCCTCCACTTT
cdr3_aa: CASSPGAGRVSSPLHF
v_call: TRBV5-1
j_call: TRBJ1-6
d_call: .
clone_size: few
cdr3_length: 16